The present T cell receptor (beta chain) was sequenced within a study of T cell changes during pregnancy in multiple sclerosis. Assay used: immunoSEQ multiplex PCR; TCRdb lists only in-frame clones, some missing. This table holds more than 60,000 clones, around 90% found once. V gave up 5 bases and J gave up 2 bases, with 11 bases separating them. Looked up from germline, CDR1 is SNHLY and CDR2 is FYNNEI. This CDR3 region has 14 residues. The chain couples TRBV2 to TRBJ2-3, with D unclear. This material consisted of peripheral blood, taken before pregnancy. This receptor was identified in a female donor with multiple sclerosis, enrolled in a pregnancy study. CDR3 loop: CASSPTTYTDTQYF. CDR3 in DNA: TGTGCCAGCAGTCCAACTACCTACACAGATACGCAGTATTTT.